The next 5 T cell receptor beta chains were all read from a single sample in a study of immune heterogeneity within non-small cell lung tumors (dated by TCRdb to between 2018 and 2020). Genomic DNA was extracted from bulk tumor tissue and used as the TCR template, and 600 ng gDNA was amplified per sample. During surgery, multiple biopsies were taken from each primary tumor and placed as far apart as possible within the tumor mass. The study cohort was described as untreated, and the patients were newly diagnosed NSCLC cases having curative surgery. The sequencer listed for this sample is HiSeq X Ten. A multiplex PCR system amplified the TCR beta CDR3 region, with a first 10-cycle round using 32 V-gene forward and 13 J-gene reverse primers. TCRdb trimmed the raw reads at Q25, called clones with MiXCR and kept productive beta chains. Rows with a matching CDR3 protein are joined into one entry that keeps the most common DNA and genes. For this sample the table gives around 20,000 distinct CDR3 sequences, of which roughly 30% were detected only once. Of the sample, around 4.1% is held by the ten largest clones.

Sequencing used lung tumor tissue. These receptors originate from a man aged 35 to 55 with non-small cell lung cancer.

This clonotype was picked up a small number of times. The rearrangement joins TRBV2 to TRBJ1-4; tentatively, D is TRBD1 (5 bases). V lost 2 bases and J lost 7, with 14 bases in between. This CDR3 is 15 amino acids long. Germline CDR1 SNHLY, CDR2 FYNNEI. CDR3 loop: CASSERARAVEKLFF. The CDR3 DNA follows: TGTGCCAGCAGTGAAAGGGCCAGGGCTGTTGAAAAACTGTTTTTT.

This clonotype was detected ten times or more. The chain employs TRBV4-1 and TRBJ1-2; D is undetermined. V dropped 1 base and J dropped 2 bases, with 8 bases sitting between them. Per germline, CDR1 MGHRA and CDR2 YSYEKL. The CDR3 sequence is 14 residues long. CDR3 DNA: TGCGCCAGCAGCCAAGGGGGAGGGAACTATGGCTACACCTTC. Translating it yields CASSQGGGNYGYTF.

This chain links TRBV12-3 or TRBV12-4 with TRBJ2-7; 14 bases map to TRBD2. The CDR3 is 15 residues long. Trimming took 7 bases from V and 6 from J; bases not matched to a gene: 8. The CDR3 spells CASTLGLAGVPEQYF. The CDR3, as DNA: TGTGCCAGCACCTTGGGACTAGCGGGAGTGCCCGAGCAGTACTTC.

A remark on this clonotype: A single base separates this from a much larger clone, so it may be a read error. CDR3 region: CASTNWGGTDYGYTF. CDR3 bases: TGTGCCAGCACCAACTGGGGGGGGACAGACTATGGCTACACCTTC. The chain combines TRBV3-1 with TRBJ1-2; TRBD1 aligns across 7 bases. Germline CDR1 and CDR2: LGHDT and YNNKEL (reference sequence). The V and J ends lost 7 bases and 3 bases, in that order; junction bases with no gene match: 11. This CDR3 contains 15 residues.

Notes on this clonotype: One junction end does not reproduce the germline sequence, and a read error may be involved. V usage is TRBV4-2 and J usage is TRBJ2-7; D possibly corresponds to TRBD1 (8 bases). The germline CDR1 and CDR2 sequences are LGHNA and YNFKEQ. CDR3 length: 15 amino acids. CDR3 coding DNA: TGTGCCAGAAGCCAAAATGACAGGGGACTATACGAGCAGTACTTC. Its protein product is CARSQNDRGLYEQYF.